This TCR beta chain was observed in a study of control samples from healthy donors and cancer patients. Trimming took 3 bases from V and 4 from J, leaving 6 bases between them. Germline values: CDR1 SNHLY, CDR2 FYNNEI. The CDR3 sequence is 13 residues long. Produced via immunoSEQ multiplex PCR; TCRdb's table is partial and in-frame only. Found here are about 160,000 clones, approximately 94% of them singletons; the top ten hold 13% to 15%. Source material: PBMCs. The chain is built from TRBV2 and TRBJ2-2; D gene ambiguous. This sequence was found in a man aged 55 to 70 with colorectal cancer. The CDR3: CASSEALTGELFF. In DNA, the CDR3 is TGTGCCAGCAGTGAGGCACTCACCGGGGAGCTGTTTTTT.